This TCR beta chain was captured by sequencing in a study of OX40 agonist ivuxolimab in advanced cancers. Study information: A mean age of around 63 years, range roughly 23 to 85, was recorded, and about 83% were male.

Profiled with immunoSEQ multiplex PCR; TCRdb holds only in-frame clones, not every one. The repertoire holds tens of thousands of clones, with 75% to 80% as singletons. This CDR3 comprises 16 residues. Trimming at V came to 4 bases and at J to 3 bases, leaving 1 base not matched to a gene. Germline lookup yields CDR1 LNHDA and CDR2 SQIVND (reference sequence). This chain uses TRBV19 with TRBJ2-2; the match to TRBD2 covers 14 bases. The clonotype originates from an adult with an advanced solid tumor such as melanoma, head and neck, liver or kidney cancer. The specimen comprised CD4+ or CD8+ T cells sorted from blood, sampled in a trial of the OX40 agonist ivuxolimab. The CDR3 region is CASSKTSGGDTGELFF. The CDR3 coding sequence is TGTGCCAGTAGTAAGACTAGCGGGGGGGACACCGGGGAGCTGTTTTTT.